This T cell receptor beta chain was retrieved from a study of T-cell memory formation after mild COVID-19. TCRdb reprocessed the 5' RACE reads with MiXCR, giving one entry per CDR3 protein. The sample lists about 500,000 distinct CDR3 sequences, just over 20% seen once, with 12% in the top ten. Germline values: CDR1 SNHLY, CDR2 FYNNEI. The CDR3 covers 15 residues. The V and J ends lost 7 bases and 5 bases, in that order; junction bases with no gene match: 11. This sequence joins TRBV2 and TRBJ2-5, with 9 bases identical to TRBD2. This clonotype originated in an adult woman who had mild COVID-19 (a few samples of this study predate the infection). Cell type and time point are not known. The sequencing sample was made of PBMCs or a T cell subset sorted from them (not recorded which). CDR3 sequence (DNA): TGTGCCAGCACGTCCGGACTAGCGAACGCGGAGACCCAGTACTTC. It codes for CASTSGLANAETQYF.